The 11 T cell receptor beta chains below were found in one sample sequenced in a study of early T cells in non-severe SARS-CoV-2 infection. TCRdb processed the 5' RACE reads anew with MiXCR; each CDR3 protein has one entry. The profile shows tens of thousands of distinct CDR3 sequences, around 13% of them singletons. Sequenced sample: whole blood. These receptors all come from an adult who was a healthcare worker with PCR-confirmed SARS-CoV-2 infection or an uninfected control (not recorded which).

The chain joins TRBV6-6 to TRBJ1-6; TRBD1 aligns across 10 bases. Per the germline V gene, CDR1 is MNHNY and CDR2 is SVGAGI (reference sequence). This CDR3 has 16 residues. V was clipped by 1 base and J by 7 bases; unmatched bases: 4. In DNA, the CDR3 is TGTGCCAGCAGTTACTGGGGACAGGGGTGGAATTCACCCCTCCACTTT. This encodes CASSYWGQGWNSPLHF.

This clonotype was seen ten or more times. The rearrangement uses TRBV28 and TRBJ2-3; TRBD2 matches at 10 bases. The germline CDR1 and CDR2 sequences are MDHEN and SYDVKM. The CDR3 is made up of 14 amino acids. With 4 bases clipped from V and 6 bases from J, the junction kept 4 bases outside the gene matches. In nucleotides, the CDR3 is TGTGCCAGCAGTTATCTAGCGGGGGAGGATACGCAGTATTTT. The encoded protein is CASSYLAGEDTQYF.

This clonotype was counted at least ten times. This chain uses TRBV6-2 or TRBV6-3 with TRBJ2-2; D not resolved. The V gene lost 2 bases and the J gene lost 0 bases, with 7 bases spanning the gap. The length of the CDR3 is 15 residues. From germline, CDR1 is MNHEY and CDR2 SVGEGT. CDR3 DNA: TGTGCCAGCAGTTACGTACCCGCGAACACCGGGGAGCTGTTTTTT. Translating it yields CASSYVPANTGELFF.

This clonotype was found many times. This chain links TRBV29-1 with TRBJ2-2; D uncertain. The CDR3 runs to 12 residues. Trimming left V 3 bases short and J 1 base short, with 3 bases between. Per the germline V gene, CDR1 is SQVTM and CDR2 is ANQGSEA. Here the CDR3 DNA reads TGCAGCGTTGATGAGAACACCGGGGAGCTGTTTTTT. This gives the protein CSVDENTGELFF.

This clonotype was seen ten or more times. The chain employs TRBV7-9 and TRBJ2-4, with D possibly matching TRBD1 (5 bases). The CDR3 sequence is 15 residues long. CDR1 is SEHNR and CDR2 is FQNEAQ in the germline V gene (reference sequence). Trimming left V 2 bases short and J 7 bases short, with 15 bases between. This chain's CDR3 is CASSLSESGKNIQYF. The CDR3 coding sequence is TGTGCCAGCAGCTTATCAGAGTCAGGGAAGAACATTCAGTACTTC. Based on the CDR3 plus reference TRBV7-9 and TRBJ2-4, the full variable domain is DTGVSQNPRHKITKRGQNVTFRCDPISEHNRLYWYRQTLGQGPEFLTYFQNEAQLEKSRLLSDRFSAERPKGSFSTLEIQRTEQGDSAMYLCASSLSESGKNIQYFGAGTRLSVL.

The chain uses TRBV6-5 and TRBJ2-7; no clear D. V shed 0 bases and J shed 0 bases, with 9 bases lying between them. CDR3 length: 15 amino acids. In germline, CDR1 is MNHEY, CDR2 SVGAGI. CDR3 bases: TGTGCCAGCAGTTACTCGAAGGCCCACTCCTACGAGCAGTACTTC. This codes for CASSYSKAHSYEQYF.

This clonotype occurred many times. The chain couples TRBV7-2 to TRBJ1-4; D unresolved. CDR1 and CDR2 from the germline V gene are SGHTA and FQGNSA. The CDR3 sequence is 15 residues long. The V gene lost 5 bases and the J gene lost 0 bases, with 10 bases spanning the gap. CDR3 in amino acids: CASSPKGSTNEKLFF. The CDR3 nucleotides are TGTGCCAGCAGCCCAAAGGGATCAACTAATGAAAAACTGTTTTTT.

This clonotype was recorded many times. This chain's CDR3 is CASTPGTDTQYF. The CDR3 bases are TGTGCCAGCACCCCTGGGACCGATACGCAGTATTTT. This chain uses TRBV7-8 with TRBJ2-3; D is perhaps TRBD1 or TRBD2 (5 bases each). Trimming stripped 7 bases from V and 6 bases from J, with 11 bases between. Germline V gene data show CDR1 as SGHVS and CDR2 as FQNEAQ. This CDR3 contains 12 residues.

The chain links TRBV3-1 to TRBJ1-1, with unresolved D. CDR1 LGHDT and CDR2 YNNKEL come from the germline V gene (reference sequence). The CDR3 consists of 12 residues. V lost 1 base and J 8 bases, leaving 8 bases between the germline ends. DNA of the CDR3: TGTGCCAGCAGCCAAGCCGGGATAGAAGCTTTCTTT. Translated, it gives CASSQAGIEAFF.

This clonotype has at least ten counts. The V call is TRBV5-1, the J call TRBJ2-3; 8 bases are shared with TRBD2. V was pared by 4 bases and J by 0 bases, with 7 bases of the junction left unmatched. Germline-derived CDR1 and CDR2 are SGHRS and YFSETQ. The CDR3 is 16 residues long. The CDR3 nucleotides read TGCGCCAGCAGCACGTTAGCGGGAAGTAGCACAGATACGCAGTATTTT. It specifies CASSTLAGSSTDTQYF.

This clonotype was counted many times. V usage is TRBV25-1 and J usage is TRBJ1-1, with 7 bases matching TRBD1. CDR3 length: 12 amino acids. CDR1 and CDR2 from the germline V gene are MGHDK and SYGVNS. V lost 4 bases and J lost 9; bases outside the gene matches: 5. The DNA for the CDR3 is TGTGCCAGCAGTGTGACAGGGACGAAAGCTTTCTTT. It codes for CASSVTGTKAFF.